These 14 T cell receptor beta chains share one sample of origin, sequenced in a study of blood T cell repertoires in COVID-19. Clones were read by immunoSEQ multiplex PCR, and TCRdb kept only the in-frame ones, dropping some. Seen here are about 63,000 clones, about 83% observed once, and the top ten hold around 20%. The sequencing sample was made of peripheral blood. These receptors all stem from a woman older than 75 with acute or convalescent COVID-19.

A note on this clone: The same CDR3 arises from other DNA sequences in this sample as well. V is TRBV30 and J is TRBJ1-6; a weak D match, TRBD1 (5 bases). V lost 0 bases, J lost 0 bases, and 6 bases lay in between. The CDR3 consists of 15 residues. Germline CDR1 is GTSNPN and CDR2 is SVGIG (reference sequence). CDR3 residues: CAWSVTGSYNSPLHF. DNA for the CDR3: TGTGCCTGGAGTGTCACAGGCTCCTATAATTCACCCCTCCACTTT.

The chain uses TRBV4-2 and TRBJ2-5, with 7 positions matching TRBD1. Per the germline V gene, CDR1 is LGHNA and CDR2 is YNFKEQ. The CDR3 sequence is 17 residues long. V lost 0 bases, J lost 3 bases, and 10 bases stayed unmatched. The CDR3 sequence is CASSQDGDRRKEETQYF. CDR3 DNA: TGTGCCAGCAGCCAAGATGGGGACAGAAGAAAAGAAGAGACCCAGTACTTC.

Written as DNA, the CDR3 is TGTGCCAGCAGCTTTCGGACTAGCGGGGGAGGGACCCAGTACTTC. Its translation is CASSFRTSGGGTQYF. The chain carries TRBV7-9 and TRBJ2-5, with TRBD2 matching over 13 bases. CDR1 and CDR2 (germline): SEHNR, FQNEAQ (reference sequence). The CDR3 runs to 15 residues. Losses at the gene ends were 3 bases for V and 7 bases for J; bases not matched to a gene: 5.

The CDR3, as DNA: TGTGCCACCAGGGACAGGCGCAACAATCAGCCCCAGCATTTT. It encodes CATRDRRNNQPQHF. V is TRBV15 and J is TRBJ1-5; TRBD1 agrees at 7 bases. The CDR3 sequence is 14 residues long. The germline V gene encodes CDR1 LNHNV and CDR2 YYDKDF (reference sequence). The V and J ends lost 6 bases and 3 bases, in that order; junction bases with no gene match: 5.

This chain joins TRBV5-1 and TRBJ1-1; possibly TRBD1 for D (6 bases). Looked up from germline, CDR1 is SGHRS and CDR2 is YFSETQ. This CDR3 spans 14 amino acids. Trimming removed 4 bases from V and 1 base from J, with 11 bases in between. In DNA, the CDR3 is TGCGCCAGCAGCCCCCAGGGGCAGAACACTGAAGCTTTCTTT. Amino acid sequence: CASSPQGQNTEAFF.

The gene calls are TRBV18 and TRBJ1-2; 11 positions agree with TRBD1. The V gene's germline CDR1 is KGHSH and CDR2 LQKENI. Unmatched junction bases numbered 8, after V lost 4 bases and J lost 4 bases. The CDR3 has 16 residues. The CDR3 here is CASSLNRDRGSYGYTF. As DNA, the CDR3 is TGTGCCAGCTCACTCAACCGGGACAGGGGGAGCTATGGCTACACCTTC.

The chain recombines TRBV7-6 with TRBJ2-2; possible D gene TRBD1, 5 bases. The CDR3 runs to 15 residues. Deletions cut 2 bases from V and 6 bases from J, with 13 bases between. Germline V CDR1 and CDR2: SGHVS, FNYEAQ. The CDR3 DNA reads as TGTGCCAGCAGCTTAACCCAGGGATGGGCCGGGGAGCTGTTTTTT. It is translated as CASSLTQGWAGELFF.

This chain uses TRBV7-2 with TRBJ1-5; D unclear. The CDR3 runs to 13 residues. The germline CDR1 and CDR2 sequences are SGHTA and FQGNSA. V lost 1 base to trimming and J lost 7 bases, with 8 bases between them. The CDR3 spells CASSLVEKQPQHF. The CDR3 nucleotides read TGTGCCAGCAGCTTAGTGGAGAAACAGCCCCAGCATTTT.

The CDR3 region is CASSKPGQGYEQYF. CDR3 coding DNA: TGTGCCAGCAGCAAACCGGGACAGGGCTACGAGCAGTACTTC. The V and J genes are TRBV28 and TRBJ2-7; the match to TRBD1 covers 9 bases. Germline assignment: CDR1 MDHEN and CDR2 SYDVKM. J was trimmed by 3 bases and V by 6 bases; bases with no gene match: 6. This CDR3 has 14 residues. Looking up the rest from reference TRBV28 and TRBJ2-7 gives the full variable domain: DVKVTQSSRYLVKRTGEKVFLECVQDMDHENMFWYRQDPGLGLRLIYFSYDVKMKEKGDIPEGYSVSREKKERFSLILESASTNQTSMYLCASSKPGQGYEQYFGPGTRLTVT.

The chain carries TRBV18 and TRBJ1-4; 8 nucleotides align to TRBD1. V dropped 3 bases and J dropped 5; count of bases not matched to a gene: 11. Germline V gives CDR1 KGHSH, CDR2 LQKENI. This CDR3 has 17 amino acids. The CDR3 bases are TGTGCCAGCTCACCCCAACGCGGGACAGGTTTAAATGAAAAACTGTTTTTT. Translating gives CASSPQRGTGLNEKLFF.

The chain joins TRBV7-3 to TRBJ2-7; 9 nucleotides line up with TRBD2. Germline values: CDR1 SGHTA, CDR2 FQGTGA. The CDR3 has 15 residues. Trimming took 2 bases from V and 3 from J; bases not matched to a gene: 5. The CDR3 region is CASSLEAGGVYEQYF. In DNA, the CDR3 is TGTGCCAGCAGCTTAGAGGCGGGAGGGGTCTACGAGCAGTACTTC.

The genes are TRBV6-5 and TRBJ1-4; 8 bases line up with TRBD1. With 8 bases clipped from V and 7 bases from J, the junction kept 6 bases outside the gene matches. CDR1 and CDR2 (germline): MNHEY, SVGAGI. The CDR3 sequence is 13 residues long. The DNA for the CDR3 is TGTGCCAGCCTGTTCAGGGGGCCTGAAAAACTGTTTTTT. This sequence encodes CASLFRGPEKLFF.

This clone was picked up a small number of times. The chain employs TRBV6-1 and TRBJ1-2; tentative D call: TRBD1 (6 bases). V was cut by 0 bases and J by 5 bases, with 13 bases left in between. The germline V gene has CDR1 MNHNS and CDR2 SASEGT. CDR3 size: 15 residues. The CDR3 DNA reads as TGTGCCAGCAGTGAAGCGCGTGTACAGGGTTATGGCTACACCTTC. Protein product: CASSEARVQGYGYTF.

The V call is TRBV28, the J call TRBJ1-2, with D uncertain. The CDR3 is 12 amino acids. Germline lookup yields CDR1 MDHEN and CDR2 SYDVKM. Trimming stripped 6 bases from V and 12 bases from J, with 17 bases between. The CDR3 sequence is CASSVSQREDTF. CDR3 nucleotide sequence: TGTGCCAGCAGCGTTAGTCAGAGGGAGGACACCTTC.